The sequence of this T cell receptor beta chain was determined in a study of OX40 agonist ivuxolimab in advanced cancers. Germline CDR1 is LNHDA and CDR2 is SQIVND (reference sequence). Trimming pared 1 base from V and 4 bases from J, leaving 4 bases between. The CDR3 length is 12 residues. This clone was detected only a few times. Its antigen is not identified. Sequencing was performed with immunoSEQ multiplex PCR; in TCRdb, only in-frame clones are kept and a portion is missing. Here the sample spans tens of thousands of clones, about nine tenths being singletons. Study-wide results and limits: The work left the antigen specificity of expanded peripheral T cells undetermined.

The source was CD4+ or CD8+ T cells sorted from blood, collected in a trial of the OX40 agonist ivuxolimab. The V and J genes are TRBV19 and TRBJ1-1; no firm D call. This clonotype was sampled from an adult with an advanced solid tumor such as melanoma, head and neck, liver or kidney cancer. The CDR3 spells CASSIGATEAFF. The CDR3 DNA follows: TGTGCCAGTAGTATAGGGGCCACTGAAGCTTTCTTT.